Sequencing of this T cell receptor beta chain was carried out in a study of neurological immune-mediated disorders (dated by TCRdb to between 2018 and 2020). As for the study more broadly: Among the 35 or so multiple sclerosis patients, relapsing-remitting MS was present in some 31 and secondary progressive MS was present in 3. The 106 TCR-beta libraries covered PBMC samples along with longitudinal samples, technical triplicates, and paired sorted CD4+ and CD8+ T-cell subsets. Of the approximately 65 subjects in the cohort, roughly 14 were HAM/TSP patients, roughly 35 were multiple sclerosis patients, and about 20 were healthy controls. The study compared peripheral blood TCR-beta repertoires of HTLV-I-associated myelopathy (HAM/TSP) patients, multiple sclerosis patients and healthy controls using UMI-based sequencing. Points the paper makes about the study in general: Expanded clones from different subjects shared no identical CDR3 amino acid sequences, which suggests that TCR-beta repertoires were private in all groups. Repertoires from 18 of 34 MS patients were grouped by phylogenetic analysis into a cluster of related CDR3 sequences, suggesting a possible repertoire-level signature. TCR clonal expansion was highest in HAM/TSP patients and lowest in MS patients, with MS patients falling below even healthy controls. The MS cluster was not associated with any clinical or MRI features, and the authors stated that larger cohorts are needed.

This clonotype has at least ten counts. What antigen it recognizes has not been identified. Base quality data are lacking; no much larger clone is found one base away. For the unsorted PBMC libraries, 2 million PBMCs were stored in RNAlater at -80 degrees C until RNA extraction and were used to generate the libraries. Multiple sclerosis patients were enrolled in a US clinical protocol under which disease progression was evaluated by magnetic resonance imaging. Peripheral blood was subjected to Ficoll-Hypaque density gradient centrifugation to isolate PBMCs, which were then cryopreserved in liquid nitrogen. To synthesize cDNA, template-switch 5'RACE was performed with a primer carrying a 10-nucleotide random unique molecular identifier so that each TCR transcript was tagged. Every sequencing run covered 15-18 subjects and yielded more than 160 million TCR-beta sequences. Total RNA was extracted with the RNeasy kit. TCR-beta VDJ regions were amplified with primers for the TCR constant region and the 5'RACE anchor, using the KAPA Real-time Library Amplification kit. Sample indexes and Illumina adaptors were added in a first PCR, and a second PCR then increased library yield. The roughly 650 bp TCR product was size-selected on a 2% E-gel SizeSelection system after Ampure bead purification. Before pooling, library quality was checked on a Bioanalyzer, concentration was measured with Qubit, and libraries were quantified with the Kapa Library Quantification kit. Paired-end 2 x 150 bp sequencing of the libraries was performed on an Illumina HiSeq 2500. To increase sequence diversity, roughly 24-31% phiX was spiked into each library pool. The original pipeline was this. The UMI-based MiGEC pipeline processed quality-filtered reads and removed over 85% of raw TCR sequences during error correction. VDJ genes were aligned to IMGT germline references, and clonotypes were defined by unique CDR3 amino acid sequence plus V-J genes. Clonal expansion, Shannon diversity and CDR3 relatedness (CalcPairwiseDistances, ClusterSamples) were evaluated with VDJtools, and phylogenetic trees were built with CLCbio workbench. Clones with at least 8 unique UMIs were defined as expanded, with this threshold being based on coefficient-of-variation modelling across technical triplicates. TCRdb cleaned the public reads at Q25 with fastp, built clones with MiXCR and kept in-frame beta chains. Rows with one shared CDR3 protein collapse into an entry with the most common genes and DNA. In this record, the V and J calls reflect TCRdb's handling and not the investigators' own analysis. Across this sample there are 50,000 to 65,000 distinct CDR3 sequences, with 3.6% seen only once. The top ten clones comprise 1.5% to 2% of the sample.

V gives up 0 bases and J gives up 9 bases, and the segment between their germline ends measures 27 bases. Taken from the germline V gene (reference sequence), the CDR1 and CDR2 loops are DFQATT and SNEGSKA. The CDR3 starts with the cysteine, ends with the phenylalanine, and has 18 residues. Just CDR3 DNA is preserved here, 54 bases in frame from base 1. This chain joins TRBV20-1 to TRBJ2-1, with the D gene call left open. Source material: PBMCs. The clonotype comes from a man younger than 40 with multiple sclerosis. For the CDR3, the sequence is CSARDPSLSLDDVVEQFF. The DNA sequence is as follows: TGCAGTGCTAGAGACCCTAGTTTGAGCCTCGACGATGTAGTTGAGCAGTTCTTC.